What follows is one TCR beta chain and its context. Its recognized antigen is unknown. Per-nucleotide qualities are absent, and no much larger clonotype sits a single base away. V sheds 1 base and J sheds 3 bases, leaving 12 bases between their ends. The CDR1 and CDR2 encoded by the germline V gene (reference sequence) are LGHDT and YNNKEL. The CDR3 numbers 15 residues from cysteine through phenylalanine. Just the 45-base CDR3 DNA is kept, in frame starting at base 1. The CDR3 regions of human TCRbeta chains were analyzed by immunosequencing. The original methods were these. Repertoire TCRs were matched against a reference library of SARS-CoV-2-specific TCRs generated with the MIRA antigen-specificity platform. Breadth was defined as the fraction of unique TCRs that were SARS-CoV-2-associated. Depth was defined as the fraction of total T cells that were SARS-CoV-2-associated. Using the MIRA data, each spike-specific TCR was mapped to the spike region that the TCR reacts to and placed in a CD4 or CD8 class. Log10-transformed breadth and depth values were compared by one-way ANOVA with Sidak's multiple comparisons tests. TCRdb mirrors the immuneACCESS table, restricted to in-frame sequences. Some clones are absent from its copies; in checked studies, under half trace to an unresolved V gene, and the reason for the others is unknown. V and J calls and clone size are those listed in that table; D and trimming were worked out from the DNA. A total of roughly 120,000 clones appear in this sample, roughly 90% of them only once. The top ten clones comprise roughly 8% of the sample.

The data belong to a study of T cell responses to AZD1222 COVID-19 vaccine (dated by TCRdb to about 2021). The study in broad terms: AZD1222 recipients with second doses at about 4 weeks or about 12 weeks were pooled, because spike-specific TCR depth and breadth did not differ between schedules. Enrollment into the trials was organized by age into subgroups of 18-55, 56-69 and 70-plus years, and those subgroups contained roughly 160, 29 and 62 TCR-sequenced participants, respectively. TCR sequencing was performed for 233 trial participants, of whom about 210 were given two doses of AZD1222 and roughly 25 were given two doses of MenACWY control vaccine.

Results the study describes overall, beyond this receptor: In the small 56-69-year group, the increase in depth fell short of significance, most likely because of low power. Most participants were white British and females outnumbered males, and the authors suggested that clonal diversity may have been underestimated. Conclusions about previously exposed vaccinees are limited because only 6 or 7 AZD1222 recipients were SARS-CoV-2 seropositive at baseline. Reportedly, almost half of the unique spike-specific TCRs recognized epitopes lying outside the regions that are mutated in the B.1.351 and B.1.1.7 variants. A significant rise in spike-specific TCR breadth and depth was observed after two AZD1222 doses relative to day 0 and relative to MenACWY recipients. No day 14 peak-response samples were available, so repertoires were characterized only after the peak T cell response. The whole spike protein was spanned by vaccine-associated CD4 TCRs, and dominant responses were seen in regions 160-218 and 743-854.

The time point tag for this specimen amounts to: baseline before first vaccination. Samples from vaccinated people were obtained from the UK trials COV001 and COV002, which included a single-blind randomized controlled phase 2/3 trial of AZD1222 (ChAdOx1 nCoV-19) in healthy adults. For TCRbeta chain sequencing, PBMC samples were collected from trial participants at day 0 and at day 28 after the second dose. The V and J segments used are TRBV3-1 (or the pseudogene TRBV3-2) and TRBJ1-2; the D gene is possibly TRBD1, with 6 bases matching. Sequences were derived from peripheral blood, sampled on day 0 of AZD1222 vaccination. This TCR was sampled from an adult in good health. The CDR3: CASSQGRGLDYGYTF. Read as DNA, the sequence is TGTGCCAGCAGCCAAGGCAGGGGCCTAGACTATGGCTACACCTTC.